The source of this T cell receptor (beta chain) is a study of shared clonotypes between healthy human individuals. With respect to this clone: Its specificity is unknown.

Here immunoSEQ multiplex PCR was the method, and the copy in TCRdb shows in-frame clones only, minus some. The table includes approximately 1.5 million clones, around 98% detected once. General study results and limits: The study's rarefaction showed incomplete sorted-subset sequencing despite large depth. Clonotypes which were not shared had lower generation probabilities than clonotypes that all four donors shared.

Donors included only healthy HIV-negative adults lacking recent acute infections or vaccinations. Negatively enriched CD4+ T cells were divided by CD45RA into naive and memory. Sequenced input: naive CD4+ T cells sorted from blood. Subset: CD45RA+ positively selected. The sequence was collected from a man aged 25-45 years in good health.

CDR3 bases: TGTGCCAGCAGCTTAAGGTCGAACTCTGGGGCCAACGTCCTGACTTTC. Amino acid sequence: CASSLRSNSGANVLTF. V usage is TRBV7-9 and J usage is TRBJ2-6; D ambiguous. The germline V and J ends were trimmed by 2 bases and 0 bases, with 8 bases remaining between them. The CDR3 has 16 residues. CDR1 and CDR2 from the germline V gene are SEHNR and FQNEAQ (reference sequence).